A single T cell receptor beta chain is shown here with its context. What it binds is not known. For approximately six days at 37°C, the mixed lymphocyte reaction cells were kept in coculture. The sample comes from a study of siplizumab effects on memory and regulatory T cells. The method was immunoSEQ multiplex PCR; TCRdb's version includes in-frame clones alone and lacks a portion of them. The sample carries around 4,000 clones, 45% to 50% recorded once. Findings and caveats of the study: The mean Treg-derived percentage of mappable alloreactive CD4+ clones was around 69% with siplizumab compared with about 28% in controls.

Deletions cut 4 bases from V and 4 bases from J, with 14 bases between. Germline CDR1 reads SEHNR; CDR2 reads FQNEAQ (reference sequence). This CDR3 region has 15 residues. J is TRBJ1-5 and V is TRBV7-9, with unresolved D. The sample taken for sequencing was CFSE-low (dividing) CD4+ T cells sorted from an allogeneic mixed lymphocyte reaction. This receptor was obtained from a human donor in good health; the cells came from an allogeneic mixed lymphocyte reaction. Some clones in this sample may be carry-over from other donors' samples. CDR3 residues: CASSSQGRVNQPQHF. The DNA of the CDR3 is TGTGCCAGCAGCTCGCAAGGGAGGGTAAATCAGCCCCAGCATTTT.